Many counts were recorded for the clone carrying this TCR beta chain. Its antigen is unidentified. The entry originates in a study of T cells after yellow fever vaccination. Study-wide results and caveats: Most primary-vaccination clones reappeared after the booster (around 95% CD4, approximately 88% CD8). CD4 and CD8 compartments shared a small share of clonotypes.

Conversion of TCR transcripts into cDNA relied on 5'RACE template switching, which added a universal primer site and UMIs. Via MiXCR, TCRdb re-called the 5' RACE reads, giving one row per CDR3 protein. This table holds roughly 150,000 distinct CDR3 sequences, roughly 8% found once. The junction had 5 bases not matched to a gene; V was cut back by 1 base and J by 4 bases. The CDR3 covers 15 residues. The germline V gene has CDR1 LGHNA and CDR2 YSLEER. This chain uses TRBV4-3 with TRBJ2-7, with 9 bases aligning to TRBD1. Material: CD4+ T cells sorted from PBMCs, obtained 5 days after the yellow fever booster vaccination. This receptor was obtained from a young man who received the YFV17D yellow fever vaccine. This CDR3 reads CASSQAPGQGYEQYF. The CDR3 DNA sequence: TGCGCCAGCAGCCAAGCGCCGGGACAGGGTTACGAGCAGTACTTC.